The source of this T cell receptor (beta chain) is a study of OX40 agonist ivuxolimab in advanced cancers. Using immunoSEQ multiplex PCR, the repertoire was profiled, and TCRdb retains in-frame clones only, with some absent. The table shows roughly 120,000 clones, with 85% to 95% occurring only once. Blood sampling was done at baseline, cycle 4 day 1, and cycle 7 day 1. Trimming took off 2 bases at V and 4 bases at J, with 11 bases between the two ends. Germline V CDR1 and CDR2: KGHSH, LQKENI. The CDR3 spans 14 residues. The chain has TRBV18 and TRBJ1-2; D ambiguous. The clonotype originates from an adult with an advanced solid tumor such as melanoma, head and neck, liver or kidney cancer. Specimen: CD4+ or CD8+ T cells sorted from blood, collected in a trial of the OX40 agonist ivuxolimab. This chain's CDR3 is CASSPEPGGYGYTF. The CDR3 coding sequence is TGTGCCAGCTCACCAGAACCGGGTGGCTATGGCTACACCTTC.